The T cell receptor (beta chain) under discussion was sequenced for a study of neurological immune-mediated disorders. Findings and limits, study-wide: Private repertoires in all groups were suggested, as expanded clones shared no CDR3 amino acid sequences across subjects.

CDR3 length: 16 residues. J was trimmed by 0 bases and V by 2 bases; bases with no gene match: 3. CDR1 and CDR2 (germline): SGHDN, FVKESK. From 15-18 subjects, each sequencing run yielded over 170 million TCR-beta sequences. TCRdb re-called the 5' RACE reads through MiXCR, storing one row per CDR3 protein. The top ten hold roughly 1.1% of the sample, which has tens of thousands of distinct CDR3 sequences, 2% to 3% seen once. This clonotype was seen repeatedly, ten times or more. Its antigen is as yet unknown. 2 million PBMCs stored at -80 C were the source of the unsorted libraries. Source material: PBMCs. This receptor was identified in a woman aged 30 to 39 with multiple sclerosis. The chain joins TRBV14 to TRBJ2-3, with 9 bases fitting TRBD2. In DNA, the CDR3 is TGTGCCAGCAGCCAACCTAGCGGGACTAGCACAGATACGCAGTATTTT. As protein: CASSQPSGTSTDTQYF.